Listed here are 16 T cell receptor beta chains from one sample, sequenced in a study of blood T cell repertoires in COVID-19. The assay was immunoSEQ multiplex PCR, and TCRdb's table has in-frame clones only and misses some. Among roughly 290,000 clones, about 88% were seen once, and the ten largest hold around an eighth. The sequenced material came from peripheral blood. The receptors shown here come from a woman in her fifties or sixties with acute or convalescent COVID-19.

The chain links TRBV20-1 to TRBJ1-5, with D possibly being TRBD1 (5 bases). The length of the CDR3 is 15 residues. The V gene lost 3 bases and the J gene lost 0 bases, with 12 bases spanning the gap. Per germline, CDR1 DFQATT and CDR2 SNEGSKA (reference sequence). This chain's CDR3 is CSASRTSNSNQPQHF. The CDR3 coding sequence is TGCAGTGCTAGTCGGACATCGAATAGCAATCAGCCCCAGCATTTT.

The rearrangement links TRBV28 to TRBJ2-7, with 7 bases aligning to TRBD1. The germline V gene encodes CDR1 MDHEN and CDR2 SYDVKM. The junction had 9 bases not matched to a gene; V was cut back by 4 bases and J by 3 bases. The CDR3 sequence is 15 residues long. CDR3 region: CASSSRQGISYEQYF. As DNA, the CDR3 is TGTGCCAGCAGTTCCCGACAGGGTATAAGCTACGAGCAGTACTTC. Full variable domain (remainder filled in from reference TRBV28 and TRBJ2-7): DVKVTQSSRYLVKRTGEKVFLECVQDMDHENMFWYRQDPGLGLRLIYFSYDVKMKEKGDIPEGYSVSREKKERFSLILESASTNQTSMYLCASSSRQGISYEQYFGPGTRLTVT.

The J gene is TRBJ1-4, the V gene TRBV27, with a weak D call TRBD1 (5 bases). CDR3 length: 14 amino acids. The V end was cut by 5 bases, the J end by 5 bases, with 12 bases between. CDR1 MNHEY and CDR2 SMNVEV come from the germline V gene (reference sequence). This chain's CDR3 is CASSPSTANEKLFF. CDR3 in DNA: TGTGCCAGCAGTCCCTCGACAGCGAATGAAAAACTGTTTTTT. The full variable domain, in which reference TRBV27 and TRBJ1-4 provide the parts outside the CDR3, is EAQVTQNPRYLITVTGKKLTVTCSQNMNHEYMSWYRQDPGLGLRQIYYSMNVEVTDKGDVPEGYKVSRKEKRNFPLILESPSPNQTSLYFCASSPSTANEKLFFGSGTQLSVL.

This sequence joins TRBV29-1 and TRBJ1-5; a weak D match, TRBD1 (6 bases). V lost 6 bases to trimming and J lost 2 bases, with 14 bases between them. The germline gives CDR1 SQVTM, CDR2 ANQGSEA. This CDR3 spans 14 amino acids. The CDR3 DNA sequence: TGCAGCGTGATGACAGGTTCTGGCAATCAGCCCCAGCATTTT. It codes for CSVMTGSGNQPQHF.

The rearrangement uses TRBV5-1 and TRBJ1-2; D remains ambiguous. Germline CDR1 reads SGHRS; CDR2 reads YFSETQ. Trimming shortened V by 4 bases and J by 1 base, and 8 bases separated the two germline ends. This CDR3 spans 13 amino acids. CDR3 protein: CASSLQDNYGYTF. CDR3 DNA: TGCGCCAGCAGCCTTCAGGATAACTATGGCTACACCTTC.

This clone was seen only once. The chain links TRBV12-3 or TRBV12-4 to TRBJ2-7; perhaps TRBD1 as D (5 bases). The CDR3 contains 11 residues. V shed 7 bases and J shed 6 bases, with 10 bases lying between them. CDR3 region: CASKAGFEQYF. In DNA form, the CDR3 reads TGTGCCAGCAAGGCAGGGTTCGAGCAGTACTTC.

V is TRBV3-1 (or the pseudogene TRBV3-2) and J is TRBJ1-2; possibly TRBD1 for D (6 bases). Looked up from germline, CDR1 is LGHDT and CDR2 is YNNKEL (reference sequence). The CDR3 contains 15 residues. Trimming took 5 bases from V and 4 from J, leaving 17 bases between them. For the CDR3, the DNA is TGTGCCAGCAGCGCAGGTACAGGGTGGGCCTATGGCTACACCTTC. Protein: CASSAGTGWAYGYTF.

The genes are TRBV28 and TRBJ1-5; no clear D gene. The CDR3 consists of 13 residues. Trimming left V 6 bases short and J 2 bases short, with 8 bases between. Germline-derived CDR1 and CDR2 are MDHEN and SYDVKM. Here the CDR3 reads CASSPKRNQPQHF. CDR3 in DNA: TGTGCCAGCAGCCCTAAGCGCAATCAGCCCCAGCATTTT.

This clone was observed a few times. V and J are TRBV10-3 and TRBJ1-1, with D hard to call. The CDR3 loop spans 14 amino acids. V dropped 0 bases and J dropped 0 bases, with 5 bases sitting between them. CDR1 is ENHRY and CDR2 is SYGVKD in the germline V gene. DNA for the CDR3: TGTGCCATCAGTGAGTCGAGCCTGAACACTGAAGCTTTCTTT. It codes for CAISESSLNTEAFF.

The chain carries TRBV9 and TRBJ1-1, with D unresolved. The CDR3 spans 14 residues. Germline V gives CDR1 SGDLS, CDR2 YYNGEE. V lost 0 bases and J 1 base, leaving 7 bases between the germline ends. DNA for the CDR3: TGTGCCAGCAGCGTAGATGCAGGGAACACTGAAGCTTTCTTT. It translates to CASSVDAGNTEAFF.

Details on this clone: This sample also contains other DNA sequences that code for the same CDR3. This sequence joins TRBV27 and TRBJ2-7; 8 bases match TRBD2. The CDR3 has 15 residues. Germline CDR1 MNHEY, CDR2 SMNVEV (reference sequence). The V segment lost 4 bases and the J segment 0 bases; nucleotides outside the gene matches: 5. The DNA of the CDR3 is TGTGCCAGCAGTTCCAGCGGGGGAGGCTCCTACGAGCAGTACTTC. Translating gives CASSSSGGGSYEQYF.

The CDR3 DNA reads as TGTGCCAGCAGCTCCCAGCGGGGAAGTGAAGCTTTCTTT. Its protein is CASSSQRGSEAFF. The rearrangement uses TRBV2 and TRBJ1-1, with D uncertain. V lost 6 bases, J lost 7 bases, and 15 bases lay in between. Germline values: CDR1 SNHLY, CDR2 FYNNEI. The CDR3 has 13 residues.

This sequence joins TRBV15 and TRBJ1-2; D is unclear. The CDR3 consists of 13 residues. The V end lost 5 bases, the J end lost 8 bases, and 15 bases lay between the germline ends. Germline V gene lookup returns CDR1 LNHNV and CDR2 YYDKDF (reference sequence). CDR3 sequence: CATSVLRGKGYTF. DNA for the CDR3: TGTGCCACCAGCGTACTCCGAGGAAAAGGCTACACCTTC.

The chain carries TRBV27 and TRBJ2-7; a weak D match, TRBD1 (6 bases). With 2 bases removed from V and 4 bases from J, the gap between germline ends came to 15 bases. CDR1 is MNHEY, CDR2 SMNVEV, per germline (reference sequence). There are 15 residues in the CDR3. CDR3 in amino acids: CASSLLFQGMYEQYF. As DNA, the CDR3 is TGTGCCAGCAGTTTACTTTTCCAGGGGATGTACGAGCAGTACTTC.

The genes are TRBV5-1 and TRBJ2-1, with 10 bases that match TRBD2. V shed 6 bases, J shed 0 bases, and the junction held 18 bases outside the gene matches. The CDR3 totals 20 residues. Germline CDR1 SGHRS, CDR2 YFSETQ. This CDR3 is CASTPEGSSGSPSSYNEQFF. CDR3 bases: TGCGCCAGCACCCCGGAGGGATCTAGCGGGAGTCCCAGCTCCTACAATGAGCAGTTCTTC.

The chain joins TRBV7-8 to TRBJ1-6, with 8 bases matching TRBD1. The germline gives CDR1 SGHVS, CDR2 FQNEAQ. J lost 10 bases, V lost 3 bases, and 5 bases had no gene match. CDR3 length: 14 residues. Here the CDR3 DNA reads TGTGCCAGCAGCTTTGGACAGGGAGGGTCACCCCTCCACTTT. It specifies CASSFGQGGSPLHF. Full variable domain (rest looked up from reference TRBV7-8 and TRBJ1-6): GAGVSQSPRYKVAKRGQDVALRCDPISGHVSLFWYQQALGQGPEFLTYFQNEAQLDKSGLPSDRFFAERPEGSVSTLKIQRTQQEDSAVYLCASSFGQGGSPLHFGNGTRLTVT.